The clone carrying this TCR beta chain was found a few times. The antigen is undetermined. The V and J ends lost 4 bases and 3 bases, in that order; junction bases with no gene match: 14. The germline CDR1 and CDR2 sequences are SGHDT and YYEEEE. CDR3 length: 19 residues. This sample stems from a study of T cells in Graves' hyperthyroidism and ophthalmopathy. The source material, RNA transcripts, was used to amplify TCR beta CDR3 regions. HTBI primers were used for first-round RT-PCR of the TCR CDR3. A single record per CDR3 protein comes from TCRdb applying MiXCR to the multiplex PCR reads. The repertoire holds around 500,000 distinct CDR3 sequences, with roughly a sixth as singletons. Study-level points and caveats: Expanded thyroid clonotypes (above 0.001) were mostly also found in blood.

This receptor was obtained from a woman in her thirties with Graves' ophthalmopathy. The sample comprised blood. This sequence joins TRBV5-6 and TRBJ2-3, with TRBD2 matching 13 bases. DNA for the CDR3: TGTGCCAGCAGCAGGGGGACCATGGGACTAGCGGGACGGACAGATACGCAGTATTTT. This gives the protein CASSRGTMGLAGRTDTQYF.